The clone carrying this T cell receptor beta chain has a handful of counts. Original processing notes: Estimation of nucleated cell counts relied on the amplification of reference gene primers. TCRdb's table, derived via immunoSEQ multiplex PCR, lists solely in-frame clones and lacks some. Clone size and the V and J calls come from that table; the DNA yielded D and trimming. The table records roughly 500,000 clones, approximately 90% of them present only once. This entry belongs to a study of blood T cell repertoires in COVID-19. Ages ranged from roughly 18 to 100 years, with residence in 24 US areas. The sample taken for sequencing was PBMCs or T cells enriched from blood (not recorded which). This receptor was identified in a woman aged 40 to 50 who had recovered from COVID-19.

CDR3 in amino acids: CASSRGTAVNTEAFF. In DNA form, the CDR3 reads TGTGCCAGCTCCCGAGGGACAGCAGTGAACACTGAAGCTTTCTTT. The rearrangement links TRBV18 to TRBJ1-1, with TRBD1 matching over 7 bases. V dropped 6 bases and J dropped 0; count of bases not matched to a gene: 7. CDR1 and CDR2 (germline): KGHSH, LQKENI. This CDR3 is 15 amino acids long.